This T cell receptor beta chain emerged from a study of blood T cells in healthy people across ages. Findings and limits, study-wide: Compared with aged donors, long-lived donors showed fewer expanded clones, suggesting selection. Unsorted PBMCs prevented conclusive naive versus antigen-experienced comparison.

A second PCR, run for roughly 7 to 11 cycles, used a sample-barcoded 5' primer plus a J-beta primer mix. Each cDNA molecule was tagged by a template-switch adaptor that had 12 random nucleotides. TCRdb analysed the 5' RACE reads with MiXCR anew, one entry per CDR3 protein. The sample contains 550,000 to 650,000 distinct CDR3 sequences, under 30% of which appear only once. For every donor, a draw yielded approximately 9.9 milliliters of peripheral blood. CDR3 length: 13 residues. V was shortened by 4 bases and J by 4 bases, with 12 bases between the two germline ends. Germline V gene lookup returns CDR1 SGHRS and CDR2 YFSETQ. Many counts were recorded for this clonotype. No antigen is known for it.

This sequence joins TRBV5-1 and TRBJ2-7; the D gene is possibly TRBD1 (5 bases). The sequencing input was blood. This clonotype originated in a woman aged 80 or over in good health. For the CDR3, the DNA is TGCGCCAGCAGCCCGGAAGGGGTTTACGAGCAGTACTTC. Translation gives CASSPEGVYEQYF.